The 18 T cell receptor beta chains listed next were all sequenced from one sample in a study of regulatory dendritic cells for organ transplantation. Assay used: immunoSEQ multiplex PCR; TCRdb lists only in-frame clones, some missing. The sample includes about 34,000 clones, 85% to 90% of them seen just once. The material sequenced was naive CD4+ T cells from blood. Subset in this sample: CD45RA+ naive T cells. Receptors originate from a human donor in good health.

V gene TRBV7-3 combines with J gene TRBJ2-2, with TRBD1 matching 7 bases. There are 18 residues in the CDR3. Germline CDR1 is SGHTA and CDR2 is FQGTGA. V trimming: 4 bases; J trimming: 0 bases; junction bases outside the gene matches: 11. The CDR3 reads CASSSVYRGLTNTGELFF. In DNA, the CDR3 is TGTGCCAGCAGCTCCGTATACAGGGGTTTAACGAACACCGGGGAGCTGTTTTTT.

This rearrangement joins TRBV6-5 to TRBJ1-2, with 8 bases lining up with TRBD1. CDR1 is MNHEY and CDR2 is SVGAGI in the germline V gene. V shed 1 base, J shed 2 bases, and the junction held 3 bases outside the gene matches. The CDR3 spans 15 residues. Here the CDR3 DNA reads TGTGCCAGCAGTTACTTCCGACAGGGGAACTATGGCTACACCTTC. Its translation is CASSYFRQGNYGYTF.

The chain couples TRBV7-2 to TRBJ1-3; D gene unclear. Trimming pared 5 bases from V and 4 bases from J, leaving 15 bases between. Germline V CDR1 and CDR2: SGHTA, FQGNSA. The CDR3 loop spans 15 amino acids. CDR3 nucleotide sequence: TGTGCCAGCAGCCCCAAAACTGGTTTGGGAAACACCATATATTTT. Amino acids: CASSPKTGLGNTIYF.

This chain joins TRBV9 and TRBJ1-2, with D possibly matching TRBD1 (5 bases). V lost 4 bases, J lost 4 bases, and 17 bases lay in between. The CDR3 length is 15 residues. Looked up from germline, CDR1 is SGDLS and CDR2 is YYNGEE. CDR3 nucleotide sequence: TGTGCCAGCAGCCCGATCGGGGGTCTCCCCTATGGCTACACCTTC. Translation gives CASSPIGGLPYGYTF.

The chain combines TRBV21-1 with TRBJ1-5; the table gives TRBD1 as D, unverified against the DNA. TRBV21-1 is noted as a pseudogene. The CDR3 has 13 amino acids. The DNA of the CDR3 is TGTGCCAGCAGCACCGACAGGGGTCAGCCCCAGCATTTT. Its protein product is CASSTDRGQPQHF.

The chain links TRBV18 to TRBJ2-1, with 7 bases fitting TRBD1. CDR3 size: 19 residues. V was pared by 1 base and J by 0 bases, with 12 bases of the junction left unmatched. Germline V CDR1 and CDR2: KGHSH, LQKENI. The CDR3 DNA is TGTGCCAGCTCACCACTTTACAGGGGCGCGAAGAGCTCCTACAATGAGCAGTTCTTC. Translating gives CASSPLYRGAKSSYNEQFF. The full variable domain, with the rest looked up from reference TRBV18 and TRBJ2-1, is NAGVMQNPRHLVRRRGQEARLRCSPMKGHSHVYWYRQLPEEGLKFMVYLQKENIIDESGMPKERFSAEFPKEGPSILRIQQVVRGDSAAYFCASSPLYRGAKSSYNEQFFGPGTRLTVL.

The chain combines TRBV7-9 with TRBJ2-6; 9 bases map to TRBD1. Germline trimming cut 4 bases from V and 0 bases from J; bases unmatched to any gene: 7. The CDR3 consists of 18 residues. CDR1 is SEHNR, CDR2 FQNEAQ, per germline (reference sequence). The CDR3 here is CASSYAGQGTSGANVLTF. For the CDR3, the DNA is TGTGCCAGCAGCTACGCGGGACAGGGAACCTCTGGGGCCAACGTCCTGACTTTC.

The V gene is TRBV5-6, the J gene TRBJ1-2; D is unclear. CDR1 and CDR2 from the germline V gene are SGHDT and YYEEEE. The V end was cut by 0 bases, the J end by 6 bases, with 6 bases between. This CDR3 contains 12 residues. CDR3 loop: CASSLGFDGYTF. CDR3 coding DNA: TGTGCCAGCAGCTTGGGGTTCGATGGCTACACCTTC.

V gene TRBV10-3 combines with J gene TRBJ1-6; D gene uncertain. Looked up from germline, CDR1 is ENHRY and CDR2 is SYGVKD. The V end lost 2 bases, the J end lost 8 bases, and 13 bases lay between the germline ends. This CDR3 has 15 residues. This CDR3 reads CAISEGPPGDSPLHF. The CDR3 coding sequence is TGTGCCATCAGTGAGGGGCCCCCGGGCGATTCACCCCTCCACTTT.

The chain links TRBV11-2 to TRBJ2-3; D gene unclear. V lost 2 bases, J lost 0 bases, and 6 bases lay in between. The V gene's germline CDR1 is SGHAT and CDR2 FQNNGV. The CDR3 totals 14 residues. The CDR3 loop reads CASSLTRSTDTQYF. The CDR3 DNA sequence: TGTGCCAGCAGCTTAACGCGGAGCACAGATACGCAGTATTTT. The full variable domain, in which reference TRBV11-2 and TRBJ2-3 provide the parts outside the CDR3, is EAGVAQSPRYKIIEKRQSVAFWCNPISGHATLYWYQQILGQGPKLLIQFQNNGVVDDSQLPKDRFSAERLKGVDSTLKIQPAKLEDSAVYLCASSLTRSTDTQYFGPGTRLTVL.

V is TRBV27 and J is TRBJ2-1; TRBD1 matches at 10 bases. After removal of 0 bases from V and 7 bases from J, the junction contained 6 bases not matched to a gene. Germline V gives CDR1 MNHEY, CDR2 SMNVEV (reference sequence). The length of the CDR3 is 16 residues. CDR3 DNA: TGTGCCAGCAGTTTATCCCCGGGACAGGGGAAGAATGAGCAGTTCTTC. This gives the protein CASSLSPGQGKNEQFF.

The chain uses TRBV7-9 and TRBJ2-3, with D possibly matching TRBD1 (5 bases). The germline V gene encodes CDR1 SEHNR and CDR2 FQNEAQ (reference sequence). Deletions cut 1 base from V and 4 bases from J, with 9 bases between. There are 14 residues in the CDR3. This chain's CDR3 is CASSLGTGADTQYF. In DNA, the CDR3 is TGTGCCAGCAGCTTAGGTACAGGAGCAGATACGCAGTATTTT.

The rearrangement joins TRBV18 to TRBJ2-7; 7 bases agree with TRBD1. Germline lookup yields CDR1 KGHSH and CDR2 LQKENI. V lost 4 bases, J lost 6 bases, and 3 bases stayed unmatched. This CDR3 comprises 12 residues. CDR3 DNA: TGTGCCAGCTCACGCGACAGGGCCGAGCAGTACTTC. Translating it yields CASSRDRAEQYF.

This sequence joins TRBV5-6 and TRBJ1-4, with 9 nucleotides matching TRBD1. Looked up from germline, CDR1 is SGHDT and CDR2 is YYEEEE. The trim removed 4 bases at V and 11 bases at J, leaving 12 bases unmatched. This CDR3 is 15 amino acids long. In DNA form, the CDR3 reads TGTGCCAGCAGCCACAGGGGGCGCTTGTCGGAGAAACTGTTTTTT. Protein sequence: CASSHRGRLSEKLFF.

V usage is TRBV30 and J usage is TRBJ2-1; no firm D call. Germline CDR1 is GTSNPN and CDR2 is SVGIG (reference sequence). Trimming removed 3 bases from V and 12 bases from J, with 18 bases in between. This CDR3 is 13 amino acids long. This chain's CDR3 is CAWRGPMSRWQFF. CDR3 nucleotides: TGTGCCTGGAGGGGCCCCATGTCTCGCTGGCAGTTCTTC.

The gene calls are TRBV28 and TRBJ2-7; TRBD2 aligns across 7 bases. Germline V gene sequence: CDR1 MDHEN, CDR2 SYDVKM. V was pared by 6 bases and J by 12 bases, with 20 bases of the junction left unmatched. The CDR3 is 15 residues long. CDR3 residues: CASRGLRLAQESPYF. The CDR3 DNA sequence: TGTGCCAGCAGGGGACTTCGACTAGCACAAGAGAGTCCGTACTTC.

V is TRBV30 and J is TRBJ1-5; the D is unclear. The CDR3 has 14 amino acids. Germline loops: CDR1 GTSNPN, CDR2 SVGIG (reference sequence). V was cut by 1 base and J by 0 bases, with 7 bases left in between. CDR3 amino acids: CAWSGADSNQPQHF. CDR3 DNA sequence: TGTGCCTGGAGTGGGGCGGATAGCAATCAGCCCCAGCATTTT.

CDR3 in amino acids: CASSLDTFWVQQYF. The CDR3 nucleotides are TGCGCCAGCAGCCTGGACACGTTTTGGGTACAGCAGTACTTC. The rearrangement uses TRBV5-1 and TRBJ2-7; the D gene is possibly TRBD1 (5 bases). The germline V and J ends were trimmed by 4 bases and 8 bases, with 19 bases remaining between them. There are 14 residues in the CDR3. Per germline, CDR1 SGHRS and CDR2 YFSETQ.